This T cell receptor (beta chain) was obtained from a study of control samples from healthy donors and cancer patients. This table comes from immunoSEQ multiplex PCR, and its TCRdb copy is limited to in-frame clones, with some not included. The sample carries 12,000 to 15,000 clones, approximately 77% recorded once. Germline V gene lookup returns CDR1 SGHNT and CDR2 YYREEE (reference sequence). V lost 0 bases, J lost 3 bases, and 7 bases stayed unmatched. This CDR3 has 16 amino acids. This clone was counted a single time. Source material: formalin-fixed, paraffin-embedded tissue. The TCR sequence derives from a female donor with lung cancer. The chain employs TRBV5-4 and TRBJ2-3; 7 bases map to TRBD2. DNA for the CDR3: TGTGCCAGCAGCTTGGACCGAACGGGGGGTACAGATACGCAGTATTTT. The encoded protein is CASSLDRTGGTDTQYF.